Presented here are 8 T cell receptor beta chains from one specimen sequenced in a study of human T cells and chemical hapten exposure. This sample's time point: patch test 1, 2 weeks after DPC sensitization. The treatment is: therapeutic diphenylcyclopropenone sensitization with weekly scalp DPC. Each CDR3 protein gets one entry after TCRdb re-called the RACE reads with MiXCR. Among under 200,000 distinct CDR3 sequences listed, around 15% were seen once. Sequences were derived from whole blood, sampled in connection with sensitization to the hapten diphenylcyclopropenone (DPC). All receptors derive from a woman aged 25 to 39 with alopecia areata. Some clones in this sample may be carry-over from other donors' samples.

The table lists this clonotype with a few counts. The chain uses TRBV20-1 and TRBJ1-6; D gene unclear. The ends were cut back, 2 bases at V and 5 bases at J, with 7 bases in the middle. The CDR3 consists of 13 residues. From germline, CDR1 is DFQATT and CDR2 SNEGSKA (reference sequence). CDR3 sequence reads: CSARMENNSPLHF. Written as DNA, the CDR3 is TGCAGTGCTAGAATGGAGAATAATTCACCCCTCCACTTT.

The chain couples TRBV5-1 to TRBJ1-1; TRBD1 might be the D (5 bases). V was trimmed by 4 bases and J by 5 bases, leaving 9 bases between them. This CDR3 is built from 12 residues. Germline CDR1 is SGHRS and CDR2 is YFSETQ. DNA for the CDR3: TGCGCCAGCAGCCCCGGGACTACTGAAGCTTTCTTT. This encodes CASSPGTTEAFF.

This clonotype has more than one count but fewer than ten. This rearrangement joins TRBV7-2 to TRBJ2-6; TRBD1 might be the D (6 bases). The length of the CDR3 is 17 residues. Germline CDR1 is SGHTA and CDR2 is FQGNSA. Trimming removed 2 bases from V and 2 bases from J, with 13 bases in between. Here the CDR3 reads CASSLMTGSPGANVLTF. The CDR3 DNA follows: TGTGCCAGCAGCTTAATGACAGGATCCCCTGGGGCCAACGTCCTGACTTTC.

The table lists this clonotype with a few counts. J is TRBJ1-3 and V is TRBV29-1, with 7 bases matching TRBD1. This CDR3 has 16 amino acids. Germline assignment: CDR1 SQVTM and CDR2 ANQGSEA. Germline trimming cut 3 bases from V and 0 bases from J; bases unmatched to any gene: 8. CDR3 region: CSVDPGQSYSGNTIYF. CDR3 coding DNA: TGCAGCGTTGATCCGGGACAGAGCTACTCTGGAAACACCATATATTTT.

The genes are TRBV2 and TRBJ2-1; no clear D gene. The ends were cut back, 3 bases at V and 9 bases at J, with 6 bases in the middle. The CDR3 length is 11 residues. Germline CDR1 is SNHLY and CDR2 is FYNNEI. DNA for the CDR3: TGTGCCAGCAGTGATAGGAGTGAGCAGTTCTTC. It is translated as CASSDRSEQFF.

The chain is built from TRBV28 and TRBJ1-5; the match to TRBD1 covers 8 bases. The CDR3 is 16 amino acids. CDR1 MDHEN and CDR2 SYDVKM come from the germline V gene. The junction had 15 bases not matched to a gene; V was cut back by 7 bases and J by 7 bases. CDR3 residues: CASTKLRGREGQPQHF. CDR3 DNA sequence: TGTGCCAGCACCAAACTCAGGGGGCGCGAGGGGCAGCCCCAGCATTTT.

This clonotype has just a few counts. This chain links TRBV5-4 with TRBJ2-3; TRBD2 matches 8 bases. The CDR3 contains 16 residues. Germline loops: CDR1 SGHNT, CDR2 YYREEE (reference sequence). With V trimmed by 4 bases and J by 2 bases, 9 bases remained unmatched. The CDR3 loop is CASSPLAGGHTDTQYF. CDR3 DNA: TGTGCCAGCAGCCCCTTGGCGGGGGGTCACACAGATACGCAGTATTTT.

The chain carries TRBV10-3 and TRBJ1-2; D unclear. CDR1 is ENHRY and CDR2 is SYGVKD in the germline V gene. The CDR3 consists of 11 residues. V was cut by 3 bases and J by 7 bases, with 6 bases left in between. CDR3 amino acids: CAISDTRGYTF. The CDR3 DNA is TGTGCCATCAGTGACACTCGTGGCTACACCTTC.